Listed below are T cell receptor beta chains from one sample, sequenced in a study of tumor and adjacent non-tumor tissue in lung cancer. TCRdb redid the calling of the multiplex PCR reads with MiXCR, one entry per CDR3 protein. This table holds about 60,000 distinct CDR3 sequences, more than 55% found once. The material sequenced was distant non-tumor lung tissue. The receptor set was obtained from a man in his sixties or seventies with non-small cell lung cancer. Each CDR3 is given without its conserved first and last residue. Each record gives: CDR3 protein, V gene.

cdr3_aa: ASSSSPSEQPQH
v_call: TRBV12-3/TRBV12-4

cdr3_aa: ASNLNRGGYIEQF
v_call: TRBV5-6

cdr3_aa: ASSLNVNTEAF
v_call: TRBV11-2

cdr3_aa: ASTRGDPLKTQY
v_call: TRBV11-1

cdr3_aa: AKSLSSNTEAF
v_call: TRBV11-3

cdr3_aa: ASWVKGEGDTQY
v_call: TRBV11-2

cdr3_aa: AIGQGSGERY
v_call: TRBV7-8

cdr3_aa: ASSREYQESQY
v_call: TRBV5-4

cdr3_aa: ASSTLAGSSYNKQS
v_call: TRBV11-1

cdr3_aa: TSNQIIGLAGALETQY
v_call: TRBV11-1

cdr3_aa: VSNRLAGVYNEQF
v_call: TRBV12-3/TRBV12-4

cdr3_aa: ASSLLAANTGALF
v_call: TRBV11-2

cdr3_aa: ASSPIPGLDNEQY
v_call: TRBV11-2

cdr3_aa: ACGTREQY
v_call: TRBV30

cdr3_aa: ASSKAGGPYEQF
v_call: TRBV7-9

cdr3_aa: ASKFANTGELF
v_call: TRBV6-5

cdr3_aa: ASTPGGNTEVF
v_call: TRBV6-5